This TCR beta chain is drawn from a study of CD8+ T cells in alopecia areata. Study background: Twice a day, 5 to 10 mg of oral tofacitinib was administered to treated patients. General study results and limits: Against the mouse data, patients shared TCRs less clearly, possibly for HLA reasons. Clonality was higher in lesional than normal scalp, especially in alopecia totalis/universalis.

Notes on this clone: Its antigen is unidentified.

cDNA serving as the sequencing template came from extracted, reverse transcribed RNA. TCRdb's copy holds only in-frame clones and misses some; the assay was immunoSEQ multiplex PCR. This table has roughly 120,000 clones, approximately 38% appearing once. Germline-derived CDR1 and CDR2 are MDHEN and SYDVKM. V lost 7 bases and J 2 bases, leaving 6 bases between the germline ends. This CDR3 is 12 amino acids long. Sequenced material: CD4+ T cells sorted from blood. The V call is TRBV28, the J call TRBJ1-3; D is unclear. The source of this sequence is a human donor with alopecia areata. CDR3: CASTGPGNTIYF. Here the CDR3 DNA reads TGTGCCAGCACGGGCCCTGGAAACACCATATATTTT.